The rows below give T cell receptor beta chains drawn from one sample of a study of T cells in Graves' hyperthyroidism and ophthalmopathy. Each CDR3 protein gets one entry after TCRdb re-called the multiplex PCR reads with MiXCR. This repertoire shows approximately 870,000 distinct CDR3 sequences, 38% found once; its top ten account for approximately 8.7%. The source material was blood. The receptors originated from a man in his late teens or twenties with Graves' hyperthyroidism. CDR3s include the opening cysteine and the closing phenylalanine or tryptophan. Each record gives: J gene, V gene, D gene, clone size, CDR3 protein, CDR3 DNA. A D gene is named only where the DNA matches it firmly. Rows give clone size only sometimes, using once, few, many, or a class for an expanded clone.

TRBJ2-5 TRBV5-1 TRBD1 - CASSLRQTGTEETQYF TGCGCCAGCAGCTTGAGGCAGACAGGGACCGAAGAGACCCAGTACTTC
TRBJ2-5 TRBV12-3/TRBV12-4 - few CASSFVGAGETQYF TGTGCCAGCAGTTTCGTGGGGGCTGGAGAGACCCAGTACTTC
TRBJ1-5 TRBV12-3/TRBV12-4 - - CASSLAGRLSNQPQHF TGTGCCAGCAGTTTAGCAGGGAGGTTGAGCAATCAGCCCCAGCATTTT
TRBJ2-7 TRBV29-1 - many CSVVGRGFSEQYF TGCAGCGTTGTAGGCAGGGGATTTTCCGAGCAGTACTTC
TRBJ1-1 TRBV29-1 TRBD1 many CSVDRGTNTEAFF TGCAGCGTGGACAGGGGTACGAACACTGAAGCTTTCTTT
TRBJ2-6 TRBV10-3 - - CAISESGTGGNVLTF TGTGCCATCAGTGAGTCAGGGACTGGGGGCAACGTCCTGACTTTC
TRBJ2-7 TRBV6-2/TRBV6-3 TRBD1 - CASSLSGTGYEQYF TGTGCCAGCAGTTTATCCGGGACAGGCTACGAGCAGTACTTC
TRBJ1-1 TRBV9 - - CASSSATGWNTEAFF TGTGCCAGCAGCTCGGCGACAGGATGGAACACTGAAGCTTTCTTT
TRBJ1-6 TRBV9 TRBD1 many CASSASGGQNSPLHF TGTGCCAGCAGCGCCTCAGGGGGCCAGAATTCACCCCTCCACTTT
TRBJ1-5 TRBV15 TRBD1 - CATSRTRDRQETQHF TGTGCCACCAGCAGGACCCGGGACAGACAAGAGACCCAGCATTTT
TRBJ1-1 TRBV9 - many CASSETVLNTEAFF TGTGCCAGCAGCGAGACAGTTCTGAACACTGAAGCTTTCTTT
TRBJ2-6 TRBV7-6 - - CASSQTKSGANVLTF TGTGCCAGCAGCCAGACGAAGTCTGGGGCCAACGTCCTGACTTTC
TRBJ2-7 TRBV19 - - CASSARPGVVHEQYF TGTGCCAGTAGTGCCAGGCCGGGAGTAGTCCACGAGCAGTACTTC